A selection of T cell receptor beta chains follows, all from one sample in a study of T-cell reconstitution after alpha-beta-depleted transplantation in children. In TCRdb, the PCR reads were re-called with MiXCR into one record per CDR3 protein. This sample has roughly 200,000 distinct CDR3 sequences; about 8.7% occur once, and the top ten carry 35%. The source material was PBMCs, mostly from graft donor cells, sampled 360 days after TCRalphabeta/CD19-depleted stem cell transplant. The source of these receptors is a male patient between 2 and 10 years old who had a stem cell transplant for acute myeloid leukemia, so the T cells may come from the graft donor. Both conserved end residues are part of each CDR3. A D gene is named only where the DNA matches it firmly. Not all rows give a size; the values are once, few, many and, for expanded clones, a class.

v_gene,j_gene,abundance,d_gene,CDR3nt,CDR3aa
TRBV18,TRBJ1-1,.,.,TGTGCCAGCTCACCAGGGGCTCGAAACACTGAAGCTTTCTTT,CASSPGARNTEAFF
TRBV27,TRBJ1-1,many,TRBD1,TGTGCCAGCAGTGCCCGCAGGGGGCATGGTGAAGCTTTCTTT,CASSARRGHGEAFF
TRBV12-3/TRBV12-4,TRBJ2-3,many,.,TGTGCCAGCAGTTTAGTTCGGGGTCGCACAGATACGCAGTATTTT,CASSLVRGRTDTQYF
TRBV29-1,TRBJ2-2,.,.,TGCAGCGTTCGGGCATTCGGGGAGCTGTTTTTT,CSVRAFGELFF
TRBV5-1,TRBJ2-5,few,.,TGCGCCAGCAGCACGGAGCGGACCCAGTACTTC,CASSTERTQYF
TRBV24-1,TRBJ2-3,many,.,TGTGCCACCAGTGACCACACAGATACGCAGTATTTT,CATSDHTDTQYF
TRBV12-3/TRBV12-4,TRBJ1-2,.,.,TGTGCCAGCTCTCACAGTCATAACTATGGCTACACCTTC,CASSHSHNYGYTF
TRBV7-9,TRBJ1-6,few,.,TGTGCCAGCAGCTTAGCGGACCGGGGACGGCGTTCACCCCTCCACTTT,CASSLADRGRRSPLHF
TRBV12-3/TRBV12-4,TRBJ2-7,few,TRBD1,TGTGCCAGCAGTAAGGGACAGGGCCTCTACGAGCAGTACTTC,CASSKGQGLYEQYF
TRBV10-3,TRBJ1-4,few,TRBD1,TGTGCCATCAGTGAACAACCTGCCCCGACAGGGGCGAGGGAAAAACTGTTTTTT,CAISEQPAPTGAREKLFF
TRBV10-3,TRBJ2-1,many,.,TGTGCCATCAGTGATGGGCGGGAAAGCTCCTACAATGAGCAGTTCTTC,CAISDGRESSYNEQFF
TRBV11-2,TRBJ2-6,.,.,TGTGCCAGCAGCTTAGTACCGAGCTCTGGGGCCAACGTCCTGACTTTC,CASSLVPSSGANVLTF
TRBV12-3/TRBV12-4,TRBJ1-1,many,.,TGTGCCAGCAACATACAGGGCCAGAACACTGAAGCTTTCTTT,CASNIQGQNTEAFF
TRBV21-1,TRBJ2-6,many,.,TGTGCCAGCAGCAAAGAGGACAGTAGCTCTGGGGCCAACGTCCTGACTTTC,CASSKEDSSSGANVLTF
TRBV20-1,TRBJ1-2,.,TRBD1,TGCAGTGCTAGAGCCCCGGACAGGGGGCATGGCTACACCTTC,CSARAPDRGHGYTF
TRBV24-1,TRBJ1-4,many,.,TGTGCCACGCTCGTTGAAAAACTGTTTTTT,CATLVEKLFF
TRBV12-3/TRBV12-4,TRBJ1-1,many,.,TGTGCCAGCAGTTTCACAGGGAACACTGAAGCTTTCTTT,CASSFTGNTEAFF
TRBV6-6,TRBJ2-1,few,.,TGTGCCAGCAGTCCGGACTCCCAGGGGGAGCAGTTCTTC,CASSPDSQGEQFF
TRBV5-1,TRBJ2-5,.,TRBD1,TGCGCCAGCAGCTTGGAGTTTTCGACAGGGCGAGAGACCCAGTACTTC,CASSLEFSTGRETQYF
TRBV6-2/TRBV6-3,TRBJ2-1,many,.,TGTGCCAGCAGTTACTCGGGGAATGAGCAGTTCTTC,CASSYSGNEQFF